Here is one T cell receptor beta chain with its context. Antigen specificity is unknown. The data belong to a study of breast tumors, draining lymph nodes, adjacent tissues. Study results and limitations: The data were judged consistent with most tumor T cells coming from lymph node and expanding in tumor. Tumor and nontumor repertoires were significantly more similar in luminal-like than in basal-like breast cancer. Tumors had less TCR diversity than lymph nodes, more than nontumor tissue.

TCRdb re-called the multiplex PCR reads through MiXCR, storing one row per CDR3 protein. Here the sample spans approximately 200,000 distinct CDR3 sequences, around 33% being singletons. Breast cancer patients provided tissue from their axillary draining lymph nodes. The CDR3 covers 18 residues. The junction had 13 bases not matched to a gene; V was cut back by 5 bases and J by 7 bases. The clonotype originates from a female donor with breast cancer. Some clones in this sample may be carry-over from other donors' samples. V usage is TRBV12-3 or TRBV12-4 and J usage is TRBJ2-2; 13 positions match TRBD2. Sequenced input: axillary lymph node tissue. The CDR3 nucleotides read TGTGCCAGCAGTACCATCGCCGGGACTAGCGGGGTGAGCGGGGAGCTGTTTTTT. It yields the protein CASSTIAGTSGVSGELFF.